This entry describes one T cell receptor beta chain. Its specificity is unknown. Beta-chain TCR CDR3 regions were amplified from RNA transcripts. An opening RT-PCR round employed HTBI primers and preceded a second-round multiplex PCR. Using its own MiXCR run on the multiplex PCR reads, TCRdb lists one record per CDR3 protein. The sample lists 620,000 or so distinct CDR3 sequences, 22% occurring once. The data were obtained in a study of Graves' ophthalmopathy and Graves' hyperthyroidism. Background on the study: Investigators collected peripheral blood at initial diagnosis, before any treatment was given.

Whole-study findings and limits: The authors also found most expanded thyroid clonotypes above 0.001 frequency in blood. A 13-signature model separated ophthalmopathy from stable hyperthyroidism, reaching about 88% sensitivity and 80% to 83% specificity cross-validated.

V lost 6 bases to trimming and J lost 4 bases, with 18 bases between them. The CDR3 length is 15 residues. PBMCs were isolated from an approximately 10 ml sample of fresh peripheral blood. This sequence joins TRBV12-3 or TRBV12-4 and TRBJ1-2, with D perhaps TRBD1 (5 bases). The receptor's source is a woman in her late teens or twenties with stable Graves' hyperthyroidism. Some clones in this sample may be carry-over from other donors' samples. The sample was peripheral blood. The CDR3: CASSNYRTLGYGYTF. CDR3 coding DNA: TGTGCCAGCAGCAACTACAGGACCTTGGGCTATGGCTACACCTTC.